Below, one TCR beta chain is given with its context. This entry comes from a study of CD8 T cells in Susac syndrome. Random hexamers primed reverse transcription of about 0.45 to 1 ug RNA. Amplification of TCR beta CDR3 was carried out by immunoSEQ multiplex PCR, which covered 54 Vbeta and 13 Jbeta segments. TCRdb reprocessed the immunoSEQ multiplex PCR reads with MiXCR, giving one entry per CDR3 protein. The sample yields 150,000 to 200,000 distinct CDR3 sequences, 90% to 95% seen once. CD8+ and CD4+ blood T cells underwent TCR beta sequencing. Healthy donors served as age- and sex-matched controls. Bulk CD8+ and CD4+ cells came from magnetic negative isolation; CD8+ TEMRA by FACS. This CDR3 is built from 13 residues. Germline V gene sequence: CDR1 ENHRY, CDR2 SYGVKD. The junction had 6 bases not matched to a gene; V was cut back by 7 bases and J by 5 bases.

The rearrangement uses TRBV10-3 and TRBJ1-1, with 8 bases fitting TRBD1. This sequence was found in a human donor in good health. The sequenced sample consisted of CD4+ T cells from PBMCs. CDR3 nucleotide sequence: TGTGCCATCATAAGACAGGGGTCAACTGAAGCTTTCTTT. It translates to CAIIRQGSTEAFF.